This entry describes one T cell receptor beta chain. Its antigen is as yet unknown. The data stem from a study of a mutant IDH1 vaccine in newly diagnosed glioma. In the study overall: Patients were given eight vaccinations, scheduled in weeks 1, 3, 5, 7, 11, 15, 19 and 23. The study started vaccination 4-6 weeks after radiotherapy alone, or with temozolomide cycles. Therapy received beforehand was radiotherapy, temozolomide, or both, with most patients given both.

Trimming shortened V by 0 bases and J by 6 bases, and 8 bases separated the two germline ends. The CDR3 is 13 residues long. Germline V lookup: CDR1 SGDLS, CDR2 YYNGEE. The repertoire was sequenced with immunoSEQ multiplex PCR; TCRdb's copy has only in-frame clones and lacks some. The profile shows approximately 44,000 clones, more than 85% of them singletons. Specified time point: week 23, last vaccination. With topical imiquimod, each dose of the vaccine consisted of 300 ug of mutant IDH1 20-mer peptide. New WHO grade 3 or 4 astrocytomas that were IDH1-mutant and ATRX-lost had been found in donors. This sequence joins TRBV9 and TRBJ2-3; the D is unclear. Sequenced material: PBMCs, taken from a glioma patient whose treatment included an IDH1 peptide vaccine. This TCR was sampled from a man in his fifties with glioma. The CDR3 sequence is CASSVGWADTQYF. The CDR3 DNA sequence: TGTGCCAGCAGCGTAGGGTGGGCTGATACGCAGTATTTT.